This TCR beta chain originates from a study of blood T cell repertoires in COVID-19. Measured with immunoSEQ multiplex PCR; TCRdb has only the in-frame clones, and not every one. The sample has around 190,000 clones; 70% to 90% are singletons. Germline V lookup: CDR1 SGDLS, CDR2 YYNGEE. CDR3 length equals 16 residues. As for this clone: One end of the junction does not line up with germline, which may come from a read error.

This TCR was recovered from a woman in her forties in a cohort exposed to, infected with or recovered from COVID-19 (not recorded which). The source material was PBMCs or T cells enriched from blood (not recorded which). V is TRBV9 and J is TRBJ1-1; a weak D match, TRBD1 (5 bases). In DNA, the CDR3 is TGCGCCAGCAGCGGAGGCCCGGGGGGGGAAGTAGGGATAGCTTTCTTT. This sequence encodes CASSGGPGGEVGIAFF.